This T cell receptor (beta chain) came from a study of blood T cells in healthy people across ages. On the study more broadly: Every two T cells gave about one barcoded beta molecule via template switching. General study points: Considered underestimates were the diversity estimates obtained from one million T cells.

Sample-barcoded 5' priming and a J-beta primer mix drove a second PCR of 7 to 11 cycles. TCRdb reprocessed the 5' RACE reads via MiXCR and lists one record per CDR3 protein. The sample holds about 780,000 distinct CDR3 sequences, about a quarter seen once. Of note for this clonotype: The antigen is not known.

Germline loops: CDR1 MGHRA, CDR2 YSYEKL. V gave up 1 base and J gave up 8 bases, with 15 bases separating them. There are 15 residues in the CDR3. The same specimen was also included in a second study, on T cells of mothers and their children. That paper adds: Each mother yielded more than 8 million TCR beta CDR3 reads. Each child yielded approximately 3 million reads. The data showed no persistent microchimeric T cell clones.

The sequenced sample consisted of blood. The source of this sequence is a boy between 10 and 17 years old in good health. The genes are TRBV4-1 and TRBJ2-1; D is uncertain. The CDR3 DNA is TGCGCCAGCAGCCAAGGACAAGGGTCCCACGATGAGCAGTTCTTC. Its translation: CASSQGQGSHDEQFF.